The T cell receptor (beta chain) described here comes from a study of cytomegalovirus exposure and HLA in healthy donors. Study outcomes and limitations: Later analysis indicated greater clonal expansion among HLA-associated TCR beta chains than among equally common other chains. Cytomegalovirus-associated TCR beta chains were listed, numbering around 150. A later analysis reported that several of the most significant clusters appeared to be linked to common viral pathogens, among them Epstein-Barr virus.

J lost 8 bases, V lost 3 bases, and 11 bases had no gene match. There are 15 residues in the CDR3. Germline CDR1 reads SGDLS; CDR2 reads YYNGEE. This clone has only a few counts. As yet, its antigen is unknown. This cohort consisted of healthy bone marrow donors. Primers included in the PCR were 60 Vbeta and 13 Jbeta primers. Profiled with immunoSEQ multiplex PCR; TCRdb holds only in-frame clones, not every one. The table includes fewer than 150,000 clones, 15% detected once. This chain connects TRBV9 to TRBJ2-4; 7 bases fit TRBD2. The clonotype originates from a woman aged 18 to 35 in good health and CMV-seronegative. Sequenced sample: PBMCs. The CDR3 DNA reads TGTGCCAGCAGCGCCCAGGCGGGGGAGGTTGACATTCAGTACTTC. Translated, it gives CASSAQAGEVDIQYF.